Here is one T cell receptor beta chain with its context. This sample was taken from a study of blood T cell repertoires in COVID-19. Overall study context: The origin of the acute and convalescent COVID-19 samples was the United States, Italy and Spain.

Categorization into cohorts depended on clinical history that participants reported. All recovered Cohort 3 donors got two negative PCRs, got clearance, or saw symptom resolution. The CDR3 sequence is 16 residues long. V dropped 2 bases and J dropped 4 bases, with 17 bases sitting between them. Germline loops: CDR1 MNHEY, CDR2 SVGEGT. The repertoire was sequenced with immunoSEQ multiplex PCR; TCRdb's copy has only in-frame clones and lacks some. The repertoire includes 490,000 or so clones, approximately 87% of them detected once, and over 1.5% sits in the top ten. Sequenced: PBMCs or T cells enriched from blood (not recorded which). This clonotype was obtained from a woman between 40 and 50 years old who had recovered from COVID-19. The rearrangement uses TRBV6-2 or TRBV6-3 and TRBJ1-1; perhaps TRBD1 as D (6 bases). CDR3 protein: CASSYVGTIWSTEAFF. CDR3 sequence (DNA): TGTGCCAGCAGTTACGTAGGGACAATTTGGAGCACTGAAGCTTTCTTT.